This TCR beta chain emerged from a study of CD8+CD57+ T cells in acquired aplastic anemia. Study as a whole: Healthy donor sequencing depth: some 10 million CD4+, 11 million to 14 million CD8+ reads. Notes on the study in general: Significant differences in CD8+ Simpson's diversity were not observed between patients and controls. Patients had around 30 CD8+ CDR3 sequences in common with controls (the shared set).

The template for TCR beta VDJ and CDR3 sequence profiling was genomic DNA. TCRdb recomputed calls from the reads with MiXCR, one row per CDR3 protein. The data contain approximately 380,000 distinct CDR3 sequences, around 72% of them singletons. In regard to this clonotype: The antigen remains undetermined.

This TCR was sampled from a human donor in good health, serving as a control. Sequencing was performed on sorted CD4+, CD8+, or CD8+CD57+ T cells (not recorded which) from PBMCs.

The CDR3 DNA follows: TGTGCCAGCAGCTTAGTCCGCGGGGGCTTTGGCACCGATCAGTACTTC. Its protein is CASSLVRGGFGTDQYF. V is TRBV7-9 and J is TRBJ2-7; the D gene is possibly TRBD2 (7 bases). The CDR3 has 16 amino acids. From germline, CDR1 is SEHNR and CDR2 FQNEAQ (reference sequence). Trimming cost V 1 base and J 10 bases, with 23 bases left between them.